This passage covers 10 T cell receptor beta chains from one sample sequenced in a study of early T cells in non-severe SARS-CoV-2 infection. TCRdb ran MiXCR on the 5' RACE reads and lists one entry per CDR3 protein. The repertoire holds 100,000 to 150,000 distinct CDR3 sequences, more than 12% seen once, with 21% in the top ten. The sample consisted of whole blood. These receptors originate from an adult who was a healthcare worker with PCR-confirmed SARS-CoV-2 infection or an uninfected control (not recorded which).

This clonotype showed up many times. V gene TRBV4-1 combines with J gene TRBJ2-7, with 10 bases fitting TRBD2. Germline CDR1 reads MGHRA; CDR2 reads YSYEKL. The length of the CDR3 is 17 residues. Germline trimming cut 0 bases from V and 4 bases from J; bases unmatched to any gene: 9. The CDR3 DNA sequence: TGCGCCAGCAGCCAAGACCCCCTAGCGGGGGCAATTTACGAGCAGTACTTC. Translated: CASSQDPLAGAIYEQYF.

This clonotype was detected a few times. The chain employs TRBV7-6 and TRBJ1-4, with D uncertain. Germline CDR1 reads SGHVS; CDR2 reads FNYEAQ. This CDR3 is built from 14 residues. V lost 4 bases and J 8 bases, leaving 14 bases between the germline ends. Here the CDR3 reads CASSSDYNREKLFF. CDR3 sequence (DNA): TGTGCCAGCAGCTCGGACTATAACCGGGAAAAACTGTTTTTT.

V gene TRBV11-3 combines with J gene TRBJ2-2; D might be TRBD1 (6 bases). Per germline, CDR1 SGHNT and CDR2 YENEEA. V dropped 6 bases and J dropped 3 bases, with 17 bases sitting between them. The CDR3 is 16 residues long. The CDR3 loop is CASSFQGILDTGELFF. DNA for the CDR3: TGTGCCAGCAGTTTTCAGGGGATTCTGGACACCGGGGAGCTGTTTTTT.

The chain carries TRBV3-1 and TRBJ2-3; tentatively, D is TRBD2 (7 bases). V lost 1 base to trimming and J lost 5 bases, with 19 bases between them. Germline V gene data show CDR1 as LGHDT and CDR2 as YNNKEL (reference sequence). The CDR3 sequence is 17 residues long. For the CDR3, the DNA is TGTGCCAGCAGCCAAGCCGGGACCGGGGGGCCAGGAGATACGCAGTATTTT. Translated, it gives CASSQAGTGGPGDTQYF.

This clonotype was seen a handful of times. The gene calls are TRBV11-1 and TRBJ2-5; TRBD1 matches 8 bases. The CDR3 has 15 amino acids. The germline V gene has CDR1 SGHAT and CDR2 FQDESV (reference sequence). The V gene end was trimmed by 3 bases and the J gene end by 5 bases; junction bases not matched to a gene: 8. The CDR3 DNA is TGTGCCAGCAGCTTCCAGACAGGGGTTGGTGAGACCCAGTACTTC. Translating it yields CASSFQTGVGETQYF.

This clonotype appeared many times. The chain employs TRBV20-1 and TRBJ2-1; 8 nucleotides agree with TRBD1. CDR3 length: 14 amino acids. The germline V gene encodes CDR1 DFQATT and CDR2 SNEGSKA (reference sequence). Trimming cost V 4 bases and J 1 base; bases outside gene matches: 3. DNA for the CDR3: TGCAGTGCTATGGACAGGGTTTCCTACAATGAGCAGTTCTTC. As protein: CSAMDRVSYNEQFF.

The chain employs TRBV12-3 or TRBV12-4 and TRBJ1-3, with D possibly TRBD1 on 6 matching bases. Trimming took off 1 base at V and 2 bases at J, with 18 bases between the two ends. CDR3 length: 18 amino acids. In DNA, the CDR3 is TGTGCCAGCAGTTTAGGACGGCAGGGGCTAATAGCTGGAAACACCATATATTTT. It translates to CASSLGRQGLIAGNTIYF.

V usage is TRBV4-1 and J usage is TRBJ2-5; possibly TRBD2 for D (6 bases). The germline gives CDR1 MGHRA, CDR2 YSYEKL. This CDR3 region has 15 residues. The V end lost 4 bases, the J end lost 0 bases, and 12 bases lay between the germline ends. CDR3 DNA sequence: TGCGCCAGCAGCCCCCGGAGGGGTAACCAAGAGACCCAGTACTTC. Its translation: CASSPRRGNQETQYF.

The table lists this clonotype with many counts. The chain is built from TRBV7-9 and TRBJ2-1; the match to TRBD1 covers 7 bases. From germline, CDR1 is SEHNR and CDR2 FQNEAQ (reference sequence). The trim removed 5 bases at V and 1 base at J, leaving 8 bases unmatched. The length of the CDR3 is 16 residues. CDR3 in amino acids: CASSPRQGWSYNEQFF. CDR3 DNA sequence: TGTGCCAGCAGCCCAAGACAGGGATGGTCCTACAATGAGCAGTTCTTC.

The genes are TRBV4-1 and TRBJ2-2, with 12 bases lining up with TRBD2. V lost 6 bases, J lost 1 base, and 6 bases stayed unmatched. CDR1 and CDR2 from the germline V gene are MGHRA and YSYEKL. This CDR3 is built from 17 residues. This CDR3 reads CASRPQLAGGNTGELFF. In DNA, the CDR3 is TGCGCCAGCAGGCCCCAACTAGCGGGGGGGAACACCGGGGAGCTGTTTTTT.